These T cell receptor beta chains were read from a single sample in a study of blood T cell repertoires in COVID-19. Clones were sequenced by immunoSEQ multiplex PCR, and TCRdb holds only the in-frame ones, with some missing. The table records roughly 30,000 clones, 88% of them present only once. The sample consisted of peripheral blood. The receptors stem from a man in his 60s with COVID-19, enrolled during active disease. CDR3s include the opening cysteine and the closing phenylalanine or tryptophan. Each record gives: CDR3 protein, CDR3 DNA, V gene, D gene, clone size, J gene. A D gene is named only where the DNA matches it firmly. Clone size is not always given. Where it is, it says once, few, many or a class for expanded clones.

CDR3 protein: CASRGTGEHQPQHF
CDR3 DNA: TGTGCCAGCAGGGGGACAGGGGAACATCAGCCCCAGCATTTT
V gene: TRBV2
D gene: TRBD1
clone size: -
J gene: TRBJ1-5

CDR3 protein: CASSMTSGTDTQYF
CDR3 DNA: TGCGCCAGCAGCATGACTAGCGGGACAGATACGCAGTATTTT
V gene: TRBV5-1
D gene: TRBD2
clone size: -
J gene: TRBJ2-3

CDR3 protein: CASSFYEFDTEAFF
CDR3 DNA: TGTGCCAGCAGCTTTTACGAGTTTGACACTGAAGCTTTCTTT
V gene: TRBV7-2
D gene: -
clone size: once
J gene: TRBJ1-1

CDR3 protein: CSVGDPPGTQYF
CDR3 DNA: TGCAGCGTTGGAGACCCCCCGGGGACCCAGTACTTC
V gene: TRBV29-1
D gene: -
clone size: -
J gene: TRBJ2-5

CDR3 protein: CASTRTPLGGEQYF
CDR3 DNA: TGTGCCAGCACCAGGACTCCCTTAGGGGGAGAGCAGTACTTC
V gene: TRBV27
D gene: -
clone size: -
J gene: TRBJ2-7

CDR3 protein: CAWSTPTGYEQYF
CDR3 DNA: TGTGCCTGGAGTACACCGACAGGGTACGAGCAGTACTTC
V gene: TRBV30
D gene: TRBD1
clone size: -
J gene: TRBJ2-7

CDR3 protein: CASSMGAKDTQYF
CDR3 DNA: TGCGCCAGCAGCATGGGGGCGAAAGATACGCAGTATTTT
V gene: TRBV5-1
D gene: -
clone size: once
J gene: TRBJ2-3

CDR3 protein: CARSLGQGRTKNTEAFF
CDR3 DNA: TGTGCCAGAAGCTTGGGACAGGGGAGGACCAAGAACACTGAAGCTTTCTTT
V gene: TRBV5-3
D gene: TRBD1
clone size: once
J gene: TRBJ1-1

CDR3 protein: CASSLSQDSYTEAFF
CDR3 DNA: TGTGCCAGCAGCTTGAGTCAGGACTCCTACACTGAAGCTTTCTTT
V gene: TRBV7-6
D gene: -
clone size: -
J gene: TRBJ1-1

CDR3 protein: CASSTNTGELFF
CDR3 DNA: TGTGCCAGTAGCACGAACACCGGGGAGCTGTTTTTT
V gene: TRBV19
D gene: -
clone size: -
J gene: TRBJ2-2

CDR3 protein: CATSEGTGAYNQPQHF
CDR3 DNA: TGTGCCACCAGTGAGGGGACAGGGGCTTACAATCAGCCCCAGCATTTT
V gene: TRBV24-1
D gene: TRBD1
clone size: -
J gene: TRBJ1-5

CDR3 protein: CASSRTGGRDTGELFF
CDR3 DNA: TGTGCCAGCTCGAGAACAGGGGGCCGGGACACCGGGGAGCTGTTTTTT
V gene: TRBV18
D gene: TRBD1
clone size: -
J gene: TRBJ2-2

CDR3 protein: CASRGTPPYEQYF
CDR3 DNA: TGCGCCAGCAGAGGGACTCCCCCCTACGAGCAGTACTTC
V gene: TRBV10-1
D gene: -
clone size: few
J gene: TRBJ2-7

CDR3 protein: CASSLGQGHEQYF
CDR3 DNA: TGCGCCAGCAGCCTAGGACAGGGCCACGAGCAGTACTTC
V gene: TRBV5-1
D gene: TRBD1
clone size: -
J gene: TRBJ2-7

CDR3 protein: CASSLWGPTNYGYTF
CDR3 DNA: TGTGCCAGCAGCTTGTGGGGGCCAACTAACTATGGCTACACCTTC
V gene: TRBV11-2
D gene: -
clone size: -
J gene: TRBJ1-2

CDR3 protein: CASSSPRTGLLYGYTF
CDR3 DNA: TGTGCCAGCAGTTCCCCACGGACAGGACTTCTCTATGGCTACACCTTC
V gene: TRBV28
D gene: TRBD1
clone size: -
J gene: TRBJ1-2

CDR3 protein: CASRDRGPQETQYF
CDR3 DNA: TGTGCCAGCAGGGACAGGGGCCCCCAAGAGACCCAGTACTTC
V gene: TRBV28
D gene: TRBD1
clone size: -
J gene: TRBJ2-5